This T cell receptor (beta chain) was identified in a study of blood T cells in healthy people across ages. With a J-beta primer mix and a sample-barcoded 5' primer, a second PCR ran about 7 to 12 cycles. TCRdb redid the calling of the 5' RACE reads with MiXCR, one entry per CDR3 protein. This table has 1.5 million to 1.8 million distinct CDR3 sequences, 35% to 45% appearing once. Per sample, a minimum of 6.5 million PBMCs were isolated. With each sample, at least 5.5 micrograms of total RNA were extracted. The table lists this clonotype with a count of one. The specimen was blood. This clonotype was obtained from a woman aged 18-29 years in good health.

The CDR3 here is CSATGQGYEKLFF. As DNA, the CDR3 is TGCAGTGCTACGGGACAGGGATATGAAAAACTGTTTTTT. The chain is built from TRBV20-1 and TRBJ1-4, with 9 bases matching TRBD1. The J segment lost 6 bases and the V segment lost 4 bases, leaving 3 bases of the junction unmatched. The length of the CDR3 is 13 residues. Germline CDR1 is DFQATT and CDR2 is SNEGSKA (reference sequence).